Listed below are T cell receptor beta chains from one sample, sequenced in a study of early T cells in non-severe SARS-CoV-2 infection. TCRdb reanalysed the 5' RACE reads using MiXCR and keeps one entry per CDR3 protein. The sample includes tens of thousands of distinct CDR3 sequences, roughly 13% of them seen just once. The source material was whole blood. The receptors stem from an adult who was a healthcare worker with PCR-confirmed SARS-CoV-2 infection or an uninfected control (not recorded which). Each CDR3 is given with its conserved first and last residue. The order of the fields is clone size, D gene, J gene, V gene, CDR3 DNA, CDR3 protein. The D gene is left open where the match is weak. Expanded clones get a size class; other rows say once, few or many, or leave the size out.

size: few; D: -; J: TRBJ2-3; V: TRBV7-9; DNA: TGTGCCAGCAGCTTAGAAGGGCGTGGGGCAGATACGCAGTATTTT; CDR3: CASSLEGRGADTQYF
size: few; D: -; J: TRBJ1-2; V: TRBV3-2; DNA: TGTGCCAGCAGCCAAGACCTAGTTCGGGGTTACACCTTC; CDR3: CASSQDLVRGYTF
size: -; D: TRBD1; J: TRBJ1-6; V: TRBV7-2; DNA: TGTGCCAGCAGCAACCGGGACAGGGTTTATAATTCACCCCTCCACTTT; CDR3: CASSNRDRVYNSPLHF
size: -; D: TRBD1; J: TRBJ2-2; V: TRBV6-4; DNA: TGTGCCAGCAGGAAGACAGGGGGCGACACCGGGGAGCTGTTTTTT; CDR3: CASRKTGGDTGELFF
size: many; D: -; J: TRBJ2-1; V: TRBV20-1; DNA: TGCAGTGCCGAACATATTAGCGGACTCAATGAGCAGTTCTTC; CDR3: CSAEHISGLNEQFF
size: few; D: TRBD2; J: TRBJ2-1; V: TRBV6-2/TRBV6-3; DNA: TGTGCCAGCACTTTAGCGGGAGCCTACAATGAGCAGTTCTTC; CDR3: CASTLAGAYNEQFF
size: many; D: TRBD1; J: TRBJ2-5; V: TRBV29-1; DNA: TGCAGCGTCTACAGGGGGCCCCAAGAGACCCAGTACTTC; CDR3: CSVYRGPQETQYF
size: few; D: -; J: TRBJ2-3; V: TRBV5-1; DNA: TGCGCCAGCAGCTTGTCCCCCGGGACCTGCACAGATACGCAGTATTTT; CDR3: CASSLSPGTCTDTQYF
size: many; D: TRBD2; J: TRBJ2-7; V: TRBV29-1; DNA: TGCAGCGGAACTAGCGGTTACGAGCAGTACTTC; CDR3: CSGTSGYEQYF
size: -; D: TRBD1; J: TRBJ2-3; V: TRBV12-3/TRBV12-4; DNA: TGTGCCAGCAGTTGGGGGACAGGGGGCACAGATACGCAGTATTTT; CDR3: CASSWGTGGTDTQYF
size: few; D: TRBD1; J: TRBJ1-2; V: TRBV3-1; DNA: TGTGCCAGCAGCCAAGAAGGGGGCTTTTACTATGGCTACACCTTC; CDR3: CASSQEGGFYYGYTF
size: many; D: -; J: TRBJ1-2; V: TRBV10-2; DNA: TGCGCCAGCAGTGAGTCTGATTTGTTTAATGGACAGTGGGTCTATGGCTACACCTTC; CDR3: CASSESDLFNGQWVYGYTF
size: -; D: -; J: TRBJ2-7; V: TRBV5-1; DNA: TGCGCCAGCAGCCCCCAGGCCGCCTACGAGCAGTACTTC; CDR3: CASSPQAAYEQYF
size: -; D: -; J: TRBJ1-6; V: TRBV10-2; DNA: TGCGCCAGCAGTGCTGGGGTGGGGGGACGGAATTCACCCCTCCACTTT; CDR3: CASSAGVGGRNSPLHF
size: once; D: -; J: TRBJ2-7; V: TRBV5-1; DNA: TGCGCCAGCAGCGCGGGACATACCACCTACGAGCAGTACTTC; CDR3: CASSAGHTTYEQYF
size: few; D: TRBD2; J: TRBJ2-2; V: TRBV10-3; DNA: TGTGCCATCAGTGACCAAGGACTAGTCCAAGGGGAGCTGTTTTTT; CDR3: CAISDQGLVQGELFF
size: many; D: -; J: TRBJ2-3; V: TRBV4-3; DNA: TGCGCCAGCAGCCAAGAGGGTCGTAGCACAGATACGCAGTATTTT; CDR3: CASSQEGRSTDTQYF
size: many; D: -; J: TRBJ2-5; V: TRBV20-1; DNA: TGCAGTGCCTGGGGCAGGACTGAGACCCAGTACTTC; CDR3: CSAWGRTETQYF
size: many; D: -; J: TRBJ1-3; V: TRBV5-6; DNA: TGTGCCAGCAGCCGTGACACTAATGGAAACACCATATATTTT; CDR3: CASSRDTNGNTIYF
size: -; D: TRBD2; J: TRBJ2-2; V: TRBV7-2; DNA: TGTGCCAGCAGCTTATATCCTAGCGGGAGGTCGAACACCGGGGAGCTGTTTTTT; CDR3: CASSLYPSGRSNTGELFF
size: many; D: -; J: TRBJ2-7; V: TRBV11-2; DNA: TGTGCCAGCAGCTTACACTTTTCCAGGGTCAACGAGCAGTACTTC; CDR3: CASSLHFSRVNEQYF
size: few; D: -; J: TRBJ2-3; V: TRBV11-2; DNA: TGTGCCAGCAGCTTAGATGGAACGGGAATAGTAGATACGCAGTATTTT; CDR3: CASSLDGTGIVDTQYF
size: -; D: -; J: TRBJ1-1; V: TRBV14; DNA: TGTGCCAGCAGGGTAGGGGGGGCCACTGAAGCTTTCTTT; CDR3: CASRVGGATEAFF
size: -; D: TRBD1; J: TRBJ1-1; V: TRBV20-1; DNA: TGCAGTGCTAGTCCAGGGGGCACTGAAGCTTTCTTT; CDR3: CSASPGGTEAFF
size: -; D: TRBD1; J: TRBJ1-2; V: TRBV3-1; DNA: TGTGCCAGCAGGTCGACAGGGAACTATGGCTACACCTTC; CDR3: CASRSTGNYGYTF
size: many; D: -; J: TRBJ1-4; V: TRBV2; DNA: TGTGCCAGCAGTGAAGCGATGAGGGACGAAAAACTGTTTTTT; CDR3: CASSEAMRDEKLFF
size: -; D: TRBD2; J: TRBJ2-3; V: TRBV13; DNA: TGTGCCTGCAGCTTAATGACTAGCGGGGGGAGCACAGATACGCAGTATTTT; CDR3: CACSLMTSGGSTDTQYF
size: few; D: TRBD1; J: TRBJ1-4; V: TRBV7-6; DNA: TGTGCCAGCAGCGTCCCAGGGGGGAAACTGTTTTTT; CDR3: CASSVPGGKLFF
size: few; D: -; J: TRBJ1-2; V: TRBV11-2; DNA: TGTGCCAGCAGCGGGGTGGGCTATGGCTACACCTTC; CDR3: CASSGVGYGYTF
size: medium-sized; D: -; J: TRBJ1-4; V: TRBV4-1; DNA: TGCGCCAGCAGCCAAATGGCCTCGGGAGAAAAACTGTTTTTT; CDR3: CASSQMASGEKLFF
size: many; D: TRBD1; J: TRBJ1-4; V: TRBV20-1; DNA: TGCAGTGCTAGAGATACCTGGACAGGGACCAATGAAAAACTGTTTTTT; CDR3: CSARDTWTGTNEKLFF
size: -; D: TRBD2; J: TRBJ2-1; V: TRBV11-1; DNA: TGTGCCAGCAGCCCTCAAGGACTAGAGGAGCAGTTCTTC; CDR3: CASSPQGLEEQFF
size: many; D: -; J: TRBJ2-1; V: TRBV7-2; DNA: TGTGCCAGCAGCTTAGAGGTTAACGGGAGACCTTACAATGAGCAGTTCTTC; CDR3: CASSLEVNGRPYNEQFF
size: -; D: -; J: TRBJ1-6; V: TRBV3-1; DNA: TGTGCCAGCAGCCTCAAGCGGGAGGGATCACCCCTCCACTTT; CDR3: CASSLKREGSPLHF
size: -; D: -; J: TRBJ2-1; V: TRBV2; DNA: TGTGCCAGCAGTGAAGGGCCGGCGGGGCTAACTGAGCAGTTCTTC; CDR3: CASSEGPAGLTEQFF
size: few; D: -; J: TRBJ2-7; V: TRBV7-9; DNA: TGTGCCAGCAGCGACACAGGGTCCGGTCCCTACGAGCAGTACTTC; CDR3: CASSDTGSGPYEQYF
size: few; D: -; J: TRBJ2-7; V: TRBV18; DNA: TGTGCCAGCTCATCTTTGGGGGAGGAGCAGTACTTC; CDR3: CASSSLGEEQYF
size: few; D: -; J: TRBJ2-7; V: TRBV25-1; DNA: TGTGCCAGCCGTGCTTGGGGGGCCGAGCAGTACTTC; CDR3: CASRAWGAEQYF
size: few; D: TRBD1; J: TRBJ1-1; V: TRBV28; DNA: TGTGCCAGCAGTTCTTACAGGGGGCTTAACACTGAAGCTTTCTTT; CDR3: CASSSYRGLNTEAFF
size: -; D: -; J: TRBJ2-3; V: TRBV9; DNA: TGTGCCAGCAGCGTAGAAAAAGATACGCAGTATTTT; CDR3: CASSVEKDTQYF
size: many; D: -; J: TRBJ1-1; V: TRBV11-2; DNA: TGTGCCAGCAGCTTTGGAGCGAACACTGAAGCTTTCTTT; CDR3: CASSFGANTEAFF
size: -; D: TRBD1; J: TRBJ2-7; V: TRBV27; DNA: TGTGCCAGCAGTTTATCTAGGGGGCACGAGCAGTACTTC; CDR3: CASSLSRGHEQYF
size: many; D: -; J: TRBJ1-1; V: TRBV5-1; DNA: TGCGCCAGCAGCTTGCGGGAAGATACTGAAGCTTTCTTT; CDR3: CASSLREDTEAFF
size: few; D: -; J: TRBJ2-1; V: TRBV18; DNA: TGTGCCAGCTCACCAGGGACGGGAAGCTCCTACAATGAGCAGTTCTTC; CDR3: CASSPGTGSSYNEQFF
size: many; D: -; J: TRBJ2-7; V: TRBV9; DNA: TGTGCCAGCAGCCGCGCCGGGACTTATCTCCACGAGCAGTACTTC; CDR3: CASSRAGTYLHEQYF
size: -; D: -; J: TRBJ2-2; V: TRBV9; DNA: TGTGCCAGCAGCGTAGAACAGGGATGGGCCGGGGAGCTGTTTTTT; CDR3: CASSVEQGWAGELFF
size: many; D: -; J: TRBJ2-7; V: TRBV29-1; DNA: TGCAGCGTTGGACAGAGCTCCTACGAGCAGTACTTC; CDR3: CSVGQSSYEQYF
size: -; D: TRBD2; J: TRBJ2-1; V: TRBV9; DNA: TGTGCCAGCAGCGTGCTAGCGGGAGGGTACAATGAGCAGTTCTTC; CDR3: CASSVLAGGYNEQFF
size: -; D: TRBD2; J: TRBJ2-3; V: TRBV28; DNA: TGTGCCAGCAGTCCCAGCGGGAGGAACACAGATACGCAGTATTTT; CDR3: CASSPSGRNTDTQYF